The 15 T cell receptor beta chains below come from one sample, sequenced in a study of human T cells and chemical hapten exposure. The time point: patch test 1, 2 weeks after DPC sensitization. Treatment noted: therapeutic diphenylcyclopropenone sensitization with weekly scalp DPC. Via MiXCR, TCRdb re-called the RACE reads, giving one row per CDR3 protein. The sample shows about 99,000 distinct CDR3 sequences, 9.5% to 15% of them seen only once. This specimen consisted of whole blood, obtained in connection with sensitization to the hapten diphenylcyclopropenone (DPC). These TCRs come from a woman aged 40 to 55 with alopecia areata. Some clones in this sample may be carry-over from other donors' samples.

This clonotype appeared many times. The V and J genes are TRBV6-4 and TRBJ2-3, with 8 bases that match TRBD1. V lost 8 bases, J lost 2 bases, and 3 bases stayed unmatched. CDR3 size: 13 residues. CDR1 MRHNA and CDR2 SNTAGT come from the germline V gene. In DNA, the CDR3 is TGTGCCAGCGCGGACAGGGACACAGATACGCAGTATTTT. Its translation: CASADRDTDTQYF.

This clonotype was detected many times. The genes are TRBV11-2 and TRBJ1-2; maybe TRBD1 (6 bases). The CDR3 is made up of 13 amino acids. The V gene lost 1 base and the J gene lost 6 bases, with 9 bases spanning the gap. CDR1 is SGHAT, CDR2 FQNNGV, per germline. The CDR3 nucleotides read TGTGCCAGCAGCTTAGCTAGGGGGGATGGCTACACCTTC. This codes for CASSLARGDGYTF.

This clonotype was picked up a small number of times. The CDR3 is CASSPHPTSYNEQFF. For the CDR3, the DNA is TGTGCCAGCAGCCCTCACCCCACCTCCTACAATGAGCAGTTCTTC. V and J are TRBV11-2 and TRBJ2-1; D gene ambiguous. The V and J ends lost 5 bases and 0 bases respectively, with 11 bases between them. Germline CDR1 reads SGHAT; CDR2 reads FQNNGV. This CDR3 is built from 15 residues. Drawing the rest from reference TRBV11-2 and TRBJ2-1, the complete variable domain is EAGVAQSPRYKIIEKRQSVAFWCNPISGHATLYWYQQILGQGPKLLIQFQNNGVVDDSQLPKDRFSAERLKGVDSTLKIQPAKLEDSAVYLCASSPHPTSYNEQFFGPGTRLTVL.

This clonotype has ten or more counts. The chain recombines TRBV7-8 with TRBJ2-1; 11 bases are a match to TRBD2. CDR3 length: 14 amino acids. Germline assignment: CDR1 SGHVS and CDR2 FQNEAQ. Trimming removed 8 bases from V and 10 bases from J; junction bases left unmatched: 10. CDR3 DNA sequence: TGTGCCAGCTCACTAGCGGGAGCGCCGCGGGAGCAGTTCTTC. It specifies CASSLAGAPREQFF.

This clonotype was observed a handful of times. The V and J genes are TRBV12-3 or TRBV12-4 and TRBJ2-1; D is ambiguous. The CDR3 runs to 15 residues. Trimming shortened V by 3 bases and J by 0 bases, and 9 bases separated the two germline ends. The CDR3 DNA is TGTGCCAGCAGTTTCTTACACAGCTCCTACAATGAGCAGTTCTTC. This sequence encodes CASSFLHSSYNEQFF.

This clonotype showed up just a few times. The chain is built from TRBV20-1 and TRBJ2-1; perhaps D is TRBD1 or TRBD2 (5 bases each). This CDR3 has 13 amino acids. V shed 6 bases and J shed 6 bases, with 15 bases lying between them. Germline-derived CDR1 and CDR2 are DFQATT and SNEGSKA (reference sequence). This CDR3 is CSAPRSGLNEQFF. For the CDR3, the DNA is TGCAGTGCCCCCCGGTCGGGGCTCAATGAGCAGTTCTTC.

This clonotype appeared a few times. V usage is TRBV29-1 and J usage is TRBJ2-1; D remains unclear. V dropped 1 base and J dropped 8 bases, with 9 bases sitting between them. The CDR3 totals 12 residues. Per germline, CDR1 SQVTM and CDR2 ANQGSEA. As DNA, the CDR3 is TGCAGCGTTGAAGGAGGTGGAGATGAGCAGTTCTTC. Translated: CSVEGGGDEQFF.

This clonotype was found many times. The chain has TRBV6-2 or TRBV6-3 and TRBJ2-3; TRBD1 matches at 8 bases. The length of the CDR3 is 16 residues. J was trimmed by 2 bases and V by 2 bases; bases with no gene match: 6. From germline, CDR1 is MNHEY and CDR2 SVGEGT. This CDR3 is CASSYSGTGATDTQYF. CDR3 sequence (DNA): TGTGCCAGCAGTTACAGTGGGACAGGAGCCACAGATACGCAGTATTTT.

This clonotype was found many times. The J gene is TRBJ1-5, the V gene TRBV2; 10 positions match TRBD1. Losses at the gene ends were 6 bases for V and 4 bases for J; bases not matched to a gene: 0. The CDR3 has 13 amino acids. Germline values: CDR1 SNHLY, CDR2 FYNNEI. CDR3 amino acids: CASRGQGNQPQHF. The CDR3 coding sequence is TGTGCCAGCAGGGGACAGGGGAATCAGCCCCAGCATTTT.

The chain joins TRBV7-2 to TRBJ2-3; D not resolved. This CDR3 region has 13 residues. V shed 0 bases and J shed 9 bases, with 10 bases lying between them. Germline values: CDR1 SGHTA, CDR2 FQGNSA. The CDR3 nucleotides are TGTGCCAGCAGCTTAGCATCTGTCCCCACGCAGTATTTT. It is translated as CASSLASVPTQYF. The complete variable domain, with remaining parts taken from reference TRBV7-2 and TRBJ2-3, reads GAGVSQSPSNKVTEKGKDVELRCDPISGHTALYWYRQSLGQGLEFLIYFQGNSAPDKSGLPSDRFSAERTGGSVSTLTIQRTQQEDSAVYLCASSLASVPTQYFGPGTRLTVL.

The CDR3 nucleotides read TGTGCCAGCAGTTATGGGACGGGAGGCACGATCTTCTTC. It is translated as CASSYGTGGTIFF. V gene TRBV6-5 combines with J gene TRBJ2-1, with 7 positions matching TRBD2. The V gene's germline CDR1 is MNHEY and CDR2 SVGAGI. V trimming: 3 bases; J trimming: 16 bases; junction bases outside the gene matches: 12. The CDR3 runs 13 residues.

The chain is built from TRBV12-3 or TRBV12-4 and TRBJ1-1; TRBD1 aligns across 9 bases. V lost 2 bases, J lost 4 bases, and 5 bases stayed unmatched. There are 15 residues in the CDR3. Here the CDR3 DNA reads TGTGCCAGCAGTTTAATTACAGGGGGCATCACTGAAGCTTTCTTT. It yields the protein CASSLITGGITEAFF.

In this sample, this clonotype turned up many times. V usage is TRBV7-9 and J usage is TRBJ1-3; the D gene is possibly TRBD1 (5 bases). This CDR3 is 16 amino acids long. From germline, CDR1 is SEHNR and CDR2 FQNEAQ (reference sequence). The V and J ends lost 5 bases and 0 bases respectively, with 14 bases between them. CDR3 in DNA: TGTGCCAGCAGCGTACCGGGACTTCTCTCTGGAAACACCATATATTTT. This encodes CASSVPGLLSGNTIYF.

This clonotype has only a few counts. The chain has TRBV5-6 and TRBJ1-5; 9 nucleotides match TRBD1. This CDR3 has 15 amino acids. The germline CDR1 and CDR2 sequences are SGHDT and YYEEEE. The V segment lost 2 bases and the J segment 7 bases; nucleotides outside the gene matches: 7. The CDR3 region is CASSFGTGLGQPQHF. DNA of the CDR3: TGTGCCAGCAGCTTTGGGACAGGGCTCGGACAGCCCCAGCATTTT.

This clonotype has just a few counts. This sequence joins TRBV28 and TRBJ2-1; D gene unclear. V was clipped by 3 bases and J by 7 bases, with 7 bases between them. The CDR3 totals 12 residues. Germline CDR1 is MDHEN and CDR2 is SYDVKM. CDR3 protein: CASSFDLNEQFF. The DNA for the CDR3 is TGTGCCAGCAGTTTCGACTTGAATGAGCAGTTCTTC.